This TCR beta chain was sequenced for a study of blood T cell repertoires in COVID-19. Across the whole study: The United States, Italy and Spain supplied acute and convalescent COVID-19 samples.

Germline lookup yields CDR1 MDHEN and CDR2 SYDVKM. V was shortened by 5 bases and J by 2 bases, with 3 bases between the two germline ends. This CDR3 spans 11 amino acids. Everyone who took part was roughly 18 to 90 years old, and they came from about two dozen US areas. In assigning cohorts, the study relied on participant-reported clinical history. Under the authors' procedure: Amplification of reference gene primers was used by the study to estimate nucleated cell counts. The protocol was immunoSEQ multiplex PCR, while the TCRdb copy is restricted to in-frame clones and leaves out a portion. V and J calls and clone size are as listed in that table; D and trimming were resolved from the DNA. The table shows over 300,000 clones, with roughly 85% occurring only once.

The sequenced sample consisted of PBMCs or T cells enriched from blood (not recorded which). The chain links TRBV28 to TRBJ2-5, with D unresolved. The receptor comes from a man aged 30-40 years who had recovered from COVID-19. This chain's CDR3 is CASSHQETQYF. The CDR3 nucleotides are TGTGCCAGCAGTCATCAAGAGACCCAGTACTTC.